This T cell receptor (beta chain) is from a study of blood T cell repertoires in COVID-19. The wider study: Sources were T cells, B-cell-depleted T cells, or PBMCs; the material itself was cDNA or gDNA.

The V gene's germline CDR1 is LGHDT and CDR2 YNNKEL (reference sequence). The CDR3 is 15 amino acids. Trimming removed 1 base at V and 2 bases at J, with 11 bases between. TCRdb keeps only in-frame clones here, not all; method: immunoSEQ multiplex PCR. The sample yields about 340,000 clones, about nine tenths seen once. The rearrangement links TRBV3-1 (or the pseudogene TRBV3-2) to TRBJ1-2, with D unclear. The receptor comes from a woman aged 50 to 60 with COVID-19, enrolled during active disease. The material sequenced was peripheral blood. The CDR3 here is CASSQVAGKNYGYTF. The CDR3 coding sequence is TGTGCCAGCAGCCAAGTCGCAGGCAAAAACTATGGCTACACCTTC.